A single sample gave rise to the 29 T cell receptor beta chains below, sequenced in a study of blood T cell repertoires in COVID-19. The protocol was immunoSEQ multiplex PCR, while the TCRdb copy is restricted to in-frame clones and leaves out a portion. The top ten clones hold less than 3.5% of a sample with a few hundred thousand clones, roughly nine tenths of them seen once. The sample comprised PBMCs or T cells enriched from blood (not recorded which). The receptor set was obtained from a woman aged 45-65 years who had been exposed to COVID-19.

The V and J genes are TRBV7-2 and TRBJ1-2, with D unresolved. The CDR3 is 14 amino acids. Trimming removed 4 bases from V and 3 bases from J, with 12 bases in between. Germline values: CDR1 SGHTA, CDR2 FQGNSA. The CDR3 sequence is CASSSRTEDYGYTF. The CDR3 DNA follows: TGTGCCAGCAGCTCCAGGACGGAGGACTATGGCTACACCTTC.

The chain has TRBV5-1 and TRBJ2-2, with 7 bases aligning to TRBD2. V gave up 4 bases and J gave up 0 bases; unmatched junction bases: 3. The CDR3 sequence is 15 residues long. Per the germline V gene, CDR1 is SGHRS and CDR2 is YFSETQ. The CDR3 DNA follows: TGCGCCAGCAGCCCGGGAGGCGCGAACACCGGGGAGCTGTTTTTT. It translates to CASSPGGANTGELFF.

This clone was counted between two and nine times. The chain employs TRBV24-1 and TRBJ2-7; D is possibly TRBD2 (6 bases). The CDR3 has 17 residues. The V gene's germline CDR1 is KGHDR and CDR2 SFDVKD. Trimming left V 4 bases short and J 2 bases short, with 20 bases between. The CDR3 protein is CATSDGFGGKNPYEQYF. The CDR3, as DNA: TGTGCCACCAGTGACGGTTTTGGGGGGAAAAACCCCTACGAGCAGTACTTC.

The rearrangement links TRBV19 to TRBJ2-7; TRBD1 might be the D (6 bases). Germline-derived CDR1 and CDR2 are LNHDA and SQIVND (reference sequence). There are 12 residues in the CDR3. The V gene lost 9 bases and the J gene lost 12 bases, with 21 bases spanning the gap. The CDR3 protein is CASNKNRDTWYF. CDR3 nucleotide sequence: TGTGCCAGCAACAAGAACCGGGACACTTGGTACTTC.

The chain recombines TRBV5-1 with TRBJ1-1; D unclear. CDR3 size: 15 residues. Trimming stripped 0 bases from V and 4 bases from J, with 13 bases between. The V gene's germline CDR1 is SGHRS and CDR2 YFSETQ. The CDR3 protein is CASSLALGYGTEAFF. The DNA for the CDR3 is TGCGCCAGCAGCTTGGCCCTGGGCTATGGCACTGAAGCTTTCTTT.

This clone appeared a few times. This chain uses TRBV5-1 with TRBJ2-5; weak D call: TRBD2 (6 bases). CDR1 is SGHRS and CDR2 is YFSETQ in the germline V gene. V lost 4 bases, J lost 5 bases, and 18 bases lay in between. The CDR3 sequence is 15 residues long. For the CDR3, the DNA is TGCGCCAGCAGCCACGGACCGGGAGTCCAGGAGACCCAGTACTTC. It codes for CASSHGPGVQETQYF.

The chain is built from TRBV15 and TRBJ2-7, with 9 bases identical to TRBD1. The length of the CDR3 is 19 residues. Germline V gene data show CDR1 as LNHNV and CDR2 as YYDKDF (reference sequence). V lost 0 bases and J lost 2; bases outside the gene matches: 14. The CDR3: CATSRDRDRVVGGTYEQYF. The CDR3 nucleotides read TGTGCCACCAGCAGAGACCGGGACAGGGTAGTGGGTGGAACCTACGAGCAGTACTTC.

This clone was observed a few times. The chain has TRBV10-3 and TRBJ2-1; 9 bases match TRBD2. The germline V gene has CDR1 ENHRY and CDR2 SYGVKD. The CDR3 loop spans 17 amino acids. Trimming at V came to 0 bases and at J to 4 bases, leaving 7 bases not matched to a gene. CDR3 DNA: TGTGCCATCAGTGAGTCTTCCCTAGCGGGGTCTTACAATGAGCAGTTCTTC. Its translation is CAISESSLAGSYNEQFF.

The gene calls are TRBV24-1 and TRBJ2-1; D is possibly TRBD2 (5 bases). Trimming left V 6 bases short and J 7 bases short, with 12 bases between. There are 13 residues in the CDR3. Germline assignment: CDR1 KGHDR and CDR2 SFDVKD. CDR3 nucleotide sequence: TGTGCCACCAGTTTGTCGACTATTAATGAGCAGTTCTTC. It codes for CATSLSTINEQFF.

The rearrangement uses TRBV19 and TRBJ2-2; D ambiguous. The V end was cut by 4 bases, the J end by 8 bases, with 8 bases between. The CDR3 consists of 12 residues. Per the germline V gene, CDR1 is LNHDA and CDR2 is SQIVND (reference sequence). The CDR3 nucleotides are TGTGCCAGTAGTAGTTCCCCGGGGGAGCTGTTTTTT. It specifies CASSSSPGELFF.

As DNA, the CDR3 is TGTGCCAGCAGCCAGGGGGCGACCTACGAGCAGTACTTC. Translated: CASSQGATYEQYF. The chain is built from TRBV3-1 (or the pseudogene TRBV3-2) and TRBJ2-7, with a possible D match to TRBD1 (6 bases). V dropped 3 bases and J dropped 2 bases, with 8 bases sitting between them. Germline V gene data show CDR1 as LGHDT and CDR2 as YNNKEL (reference sequence). The CDR3 loop spans 13 amino acids.

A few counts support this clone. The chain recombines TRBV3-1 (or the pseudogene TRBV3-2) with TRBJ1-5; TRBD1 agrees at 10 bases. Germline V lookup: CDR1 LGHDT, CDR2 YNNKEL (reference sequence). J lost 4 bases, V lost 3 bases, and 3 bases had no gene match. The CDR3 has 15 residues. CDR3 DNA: TGTGCCAGCAGCCAGATGGGACAGGGGAATCAGCCCCAGCATTTT. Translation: CASSQMGQGNQPQHF.

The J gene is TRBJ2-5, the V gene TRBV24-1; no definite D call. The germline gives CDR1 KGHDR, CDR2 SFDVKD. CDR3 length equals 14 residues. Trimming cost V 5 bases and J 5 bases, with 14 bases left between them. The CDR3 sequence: CATSVGSPAETQYF. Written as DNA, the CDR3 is TGTGCCACCAGTGTGGGCAGCCCCGCGGAGACCCAGTACTTC.

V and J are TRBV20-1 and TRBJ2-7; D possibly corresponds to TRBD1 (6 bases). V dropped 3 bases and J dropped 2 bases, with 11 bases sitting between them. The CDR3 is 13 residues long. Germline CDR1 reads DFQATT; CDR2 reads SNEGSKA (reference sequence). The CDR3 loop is CSASRDNTYEQYF. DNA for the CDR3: TGCAGTGCTAGTAGGGACAATACCTACGAGCAGTACTTC.

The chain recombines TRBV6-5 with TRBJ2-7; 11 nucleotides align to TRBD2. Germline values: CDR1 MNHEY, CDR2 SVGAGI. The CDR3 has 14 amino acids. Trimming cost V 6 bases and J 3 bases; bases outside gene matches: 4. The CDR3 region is CASRTLAGGYEQYF. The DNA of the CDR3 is TGTGCCAGCAGGACGCTAGCGGGGGGCTACGAGCAGTACTTC.

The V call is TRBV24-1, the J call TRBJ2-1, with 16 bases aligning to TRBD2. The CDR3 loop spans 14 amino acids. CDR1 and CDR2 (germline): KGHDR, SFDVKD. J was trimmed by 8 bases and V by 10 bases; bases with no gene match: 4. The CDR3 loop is CATGLAGGPYEQFF. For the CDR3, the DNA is TGTGCCACGGGACTAGCGGGGGGGCCCTATGAGCAGTTCTTC.

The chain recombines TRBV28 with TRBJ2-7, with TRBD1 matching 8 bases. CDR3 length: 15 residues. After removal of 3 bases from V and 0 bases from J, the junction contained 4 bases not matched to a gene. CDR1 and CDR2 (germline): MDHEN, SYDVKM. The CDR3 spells CASSFGDRSSYEQYF. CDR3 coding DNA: TGTGCCAGCAGTTTTGGGGACAGGAGCTCCTACGAGCAGTACTTC.

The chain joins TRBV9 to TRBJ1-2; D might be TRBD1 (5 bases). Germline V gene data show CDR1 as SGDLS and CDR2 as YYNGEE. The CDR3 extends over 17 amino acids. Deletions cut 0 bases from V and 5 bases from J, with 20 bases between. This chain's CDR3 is CASSVGVTAGPVYGYTF. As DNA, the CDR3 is TGTGCCAGCAGCGTAGGGGTAACGGCGGGGCCCGTTTATGGCTACACCTTC.

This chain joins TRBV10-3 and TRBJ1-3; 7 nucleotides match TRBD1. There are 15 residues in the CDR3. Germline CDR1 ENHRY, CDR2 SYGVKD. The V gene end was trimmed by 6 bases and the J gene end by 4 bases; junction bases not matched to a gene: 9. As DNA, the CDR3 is TGTGCCATCAGCGACCAGACAGGGTTGGGAAACACCATATATTTT. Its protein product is CAISDQTGLGNTIYF.

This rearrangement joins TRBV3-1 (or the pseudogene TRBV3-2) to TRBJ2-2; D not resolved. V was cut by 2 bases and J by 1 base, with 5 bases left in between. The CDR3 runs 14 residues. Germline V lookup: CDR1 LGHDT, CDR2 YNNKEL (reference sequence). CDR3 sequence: CASSQHGNTGELFF. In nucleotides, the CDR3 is TGTGCCAGCAGCCAACACGGGAACACCGGGGAGCTGTTTTTT.

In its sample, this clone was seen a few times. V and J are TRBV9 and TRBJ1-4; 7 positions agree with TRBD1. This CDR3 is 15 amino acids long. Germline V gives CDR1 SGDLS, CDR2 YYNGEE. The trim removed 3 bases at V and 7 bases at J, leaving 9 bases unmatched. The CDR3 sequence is CASSGDRAPGEKLFF. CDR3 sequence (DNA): TGTGCCAGCAGCGGAGACAGGGCGCCGGGTGAAAAACTGTTTTTT.

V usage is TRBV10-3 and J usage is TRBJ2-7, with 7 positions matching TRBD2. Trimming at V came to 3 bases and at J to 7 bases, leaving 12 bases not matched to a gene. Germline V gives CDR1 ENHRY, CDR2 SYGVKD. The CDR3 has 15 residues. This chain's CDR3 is CAISDERGPLGEQYF. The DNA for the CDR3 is TGTGCCATCAGTGACGAGCGGGGTCCCCTAGGGGAGCAGTACTTC.

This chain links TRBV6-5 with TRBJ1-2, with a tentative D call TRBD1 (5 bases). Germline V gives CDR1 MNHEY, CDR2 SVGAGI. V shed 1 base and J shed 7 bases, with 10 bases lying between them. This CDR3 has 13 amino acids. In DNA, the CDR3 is TGTGCCAGCAGTTACTTCAGGGCTTTTGGCTACACCTTC. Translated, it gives CASSYFRAFGYTF.

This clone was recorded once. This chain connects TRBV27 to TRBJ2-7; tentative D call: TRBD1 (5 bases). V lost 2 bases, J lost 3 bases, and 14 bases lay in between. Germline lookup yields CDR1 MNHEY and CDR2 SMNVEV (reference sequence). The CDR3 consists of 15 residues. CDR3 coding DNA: TGTGCCAGCAGTTTAAGGTCCAGGGCACTCTACGAGCAGTACTTC. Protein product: CASSLRSRALYEQYF.

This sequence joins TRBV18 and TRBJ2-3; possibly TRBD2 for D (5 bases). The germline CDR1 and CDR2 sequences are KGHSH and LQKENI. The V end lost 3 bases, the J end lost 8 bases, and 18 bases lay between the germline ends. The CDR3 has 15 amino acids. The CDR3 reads CASSPSGLGEGTQYF. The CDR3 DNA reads TGTGCCAGCTCACCGTCTGGGCTGGGAGAGGGTACGCAGTATTTT.

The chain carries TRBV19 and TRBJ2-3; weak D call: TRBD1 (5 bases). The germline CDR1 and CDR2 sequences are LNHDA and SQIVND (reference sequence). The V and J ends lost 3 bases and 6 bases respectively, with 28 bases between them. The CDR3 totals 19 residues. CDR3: CASSIVIVGHREVLDTQYF. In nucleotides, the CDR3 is TGTGCCAGTAGTATCGTAATAGTGGGGCACAGAGAAGTTCTGGATACGCAGTATTTT.

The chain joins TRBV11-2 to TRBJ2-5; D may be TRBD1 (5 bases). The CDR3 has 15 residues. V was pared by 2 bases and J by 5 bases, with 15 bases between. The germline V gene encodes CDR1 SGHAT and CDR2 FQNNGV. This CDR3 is CASSLSAGNAETQYF. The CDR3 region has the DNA TGTGCCAGCAGCTTAAGTGCAGGGAATGCGGAGACCCAGTACTTC.

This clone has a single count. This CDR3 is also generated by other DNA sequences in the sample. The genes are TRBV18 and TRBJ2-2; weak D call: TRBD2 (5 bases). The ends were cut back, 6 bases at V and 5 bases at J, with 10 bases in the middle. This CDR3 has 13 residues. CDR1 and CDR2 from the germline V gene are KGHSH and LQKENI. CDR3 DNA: TGTGCCAGCTCTCCTCCGGGAACCGGGGAGCTGTTTTTT. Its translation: CASSPPGTGELFF.

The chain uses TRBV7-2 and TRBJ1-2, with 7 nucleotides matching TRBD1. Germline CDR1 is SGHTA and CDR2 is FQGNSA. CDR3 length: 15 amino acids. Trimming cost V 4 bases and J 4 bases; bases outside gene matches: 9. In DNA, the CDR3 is TGTGCCAGCAGCTCTCCTGTACAGGGGCTCTATGGCTACACCTTC. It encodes CASSSPVQGLYGYTF.